This T cell receptor beta chain was profiled in a study of neoadjuvant anti-PD-1 for oral cavity cancer. Study context: Around day 43, patients without progression received a fourth nivolumab dose before surgery.

This clone showed up just a few times. The antigen is undetermined. Time point indicated: after neoadjuvant nivolumab, at surgical resection. Stage II-IVA oral cavity squamous cell carcinoma was new and untreated by systemic or radiation therapy. Patients had HPV-negative, locally advanced oral cavity squamous cell carcinoma. V dropped 2 bases and J dropped 4; count of bases not matched to a gene: 5. The CDR3 sequence is 15 residues long. From germline, CDR1 is SGHDT and CDR2 YYEEEE. Overall study findings and caveats: Higher pretreatment blood Treg/Th17 ratios correlated with higher pretreatment blood and lower post-treatment tumor TCRbeta clonality.

TCRdb's copy holds only in-frame clones and misses some; the assay was immunoSEQ multiplex PCR. The sample shows approximately 15,000 clones, around 36% of them seen only once. This sequence was found in a person between 40 and 85 years old with oral cavity squamous cell carcinoma. The source was tumor tissue, collected after nivolumab (anti-PD-1) treatment. The chain employs TRBV5-6 and TRBJ1-1; 10 bases are shared with TRBD1. The CDR3 here is CASSFGTGVGTEAFF. For the CDR3, the DNA is TGTGCCAGCAGCTTTGGGACAGGGGTCGGCACTGAAGCTTTCTTT.